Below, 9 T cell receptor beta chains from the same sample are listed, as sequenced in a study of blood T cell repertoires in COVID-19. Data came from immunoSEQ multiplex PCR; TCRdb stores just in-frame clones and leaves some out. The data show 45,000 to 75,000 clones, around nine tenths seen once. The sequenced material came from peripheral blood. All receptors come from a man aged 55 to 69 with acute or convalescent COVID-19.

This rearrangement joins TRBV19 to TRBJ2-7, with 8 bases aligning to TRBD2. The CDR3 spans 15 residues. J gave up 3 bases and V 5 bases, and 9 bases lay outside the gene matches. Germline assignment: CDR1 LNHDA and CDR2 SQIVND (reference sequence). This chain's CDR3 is CASSHPGLGGYEQYF. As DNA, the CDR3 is TGTGCCAGTAGTCACCCGGGACTAGGAGGCTACGAGCAGTACTTC.

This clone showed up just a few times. This chain's CDR3 is CASSEFTELYQPQHF. For the CDR3, the DNA is TGTGCCAGCAGTGAATTCACAGAACTGTATCAGCCCCAGCATTTT. The chain links TRBV6-1 to TRBJ1-5; D remains ambiguous. Germline V gene data show CDR1 as MNHNS and CDR2 as SASEGT. The CDR3 has 15 amino acids. The ends were cut back, 2 bases at V and 5 bases at J, with 13 bases in the middle.

The CDR3 bases are TGTGCCAGCAGCGTAGAGGGGCACACAGATACGCAGTATTTT. It yields the protein CASSVEGHTDTQYF. The gene calls are TRBV9 and TRBJ2-3, with D maybe TRBD1 (5 bases). CDR3 length: 14 amino acids. Trimming stripped 0 bases from V and 2 bases from J, with 7 bases between. Germline lookup yields CDR1 SGDLS and CDR2 YYNGEE.

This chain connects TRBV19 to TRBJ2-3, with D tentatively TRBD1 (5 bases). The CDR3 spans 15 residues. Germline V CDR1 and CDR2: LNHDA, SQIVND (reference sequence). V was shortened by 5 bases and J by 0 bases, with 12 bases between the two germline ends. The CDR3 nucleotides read TGTGCCAGTAGTCCCTCCAGGGCTAGCACAGATACGCAGTATTTT. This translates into CASSPSRASTDTQYF.

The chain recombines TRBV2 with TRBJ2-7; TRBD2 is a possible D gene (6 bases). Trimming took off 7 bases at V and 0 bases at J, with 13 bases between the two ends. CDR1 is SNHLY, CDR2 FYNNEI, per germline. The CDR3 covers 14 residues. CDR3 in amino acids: CASKVSGFSYEQYF. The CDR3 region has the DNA TGTGCCAGCAAGGTTAGCGGATTCTCCTACGAGCAGTACTTC.

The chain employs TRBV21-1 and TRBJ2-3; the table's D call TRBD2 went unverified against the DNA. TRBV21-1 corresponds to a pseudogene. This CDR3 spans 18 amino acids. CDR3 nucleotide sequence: TGTGCCAGCAGCCCACCGGGACTAGCGCACCTGTTTGCAGATACGCAGTATTTT. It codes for CASSPPGLAHLFADTQYF.

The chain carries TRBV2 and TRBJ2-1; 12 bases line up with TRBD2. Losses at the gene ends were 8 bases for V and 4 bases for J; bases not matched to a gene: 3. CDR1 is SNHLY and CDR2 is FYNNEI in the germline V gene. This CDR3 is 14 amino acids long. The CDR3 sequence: CASDGLAGYNEQFF. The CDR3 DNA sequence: TGTGCCAGCGATGGACTAGCGGGATACAATGAGCAGTTCTTC.

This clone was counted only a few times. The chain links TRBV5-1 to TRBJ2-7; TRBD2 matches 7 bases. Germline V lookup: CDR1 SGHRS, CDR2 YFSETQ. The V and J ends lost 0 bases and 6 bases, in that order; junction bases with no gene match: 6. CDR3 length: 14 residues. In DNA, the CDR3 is TGCGCCAGCAGCTTGGCCGGGACTATTTCCGAGCAGTACTTC. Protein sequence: CASSLAGTISEQYF.

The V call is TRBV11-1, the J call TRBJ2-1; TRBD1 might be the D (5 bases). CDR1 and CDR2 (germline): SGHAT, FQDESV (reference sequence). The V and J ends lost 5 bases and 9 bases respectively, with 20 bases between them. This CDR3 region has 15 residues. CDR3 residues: CASSQGRTIDSEQFF. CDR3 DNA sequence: TGTGCCAGCAGCCAGGGAAGGACCATTGATAGTGAGCAGTTCTTC.